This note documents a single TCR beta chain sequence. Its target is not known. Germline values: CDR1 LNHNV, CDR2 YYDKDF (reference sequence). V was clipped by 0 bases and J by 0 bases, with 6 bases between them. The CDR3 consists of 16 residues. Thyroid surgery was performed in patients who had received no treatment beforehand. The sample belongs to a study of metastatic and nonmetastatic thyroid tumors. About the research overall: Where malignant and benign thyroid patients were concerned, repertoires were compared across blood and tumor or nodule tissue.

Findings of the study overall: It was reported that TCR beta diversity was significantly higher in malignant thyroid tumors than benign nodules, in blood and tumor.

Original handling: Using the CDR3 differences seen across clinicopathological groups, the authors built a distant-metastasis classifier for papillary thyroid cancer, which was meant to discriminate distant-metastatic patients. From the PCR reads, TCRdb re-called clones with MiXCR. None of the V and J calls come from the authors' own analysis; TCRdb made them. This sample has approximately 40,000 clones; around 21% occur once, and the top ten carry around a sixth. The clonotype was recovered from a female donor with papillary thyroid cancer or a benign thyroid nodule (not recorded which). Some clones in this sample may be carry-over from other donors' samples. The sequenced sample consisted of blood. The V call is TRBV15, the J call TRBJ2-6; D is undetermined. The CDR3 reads CATSREMISGANVLTF. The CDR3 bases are TGTGCCACCAGCAGAGAGATGATCTCTGGGGCCAACGTCCTGACTTTC.